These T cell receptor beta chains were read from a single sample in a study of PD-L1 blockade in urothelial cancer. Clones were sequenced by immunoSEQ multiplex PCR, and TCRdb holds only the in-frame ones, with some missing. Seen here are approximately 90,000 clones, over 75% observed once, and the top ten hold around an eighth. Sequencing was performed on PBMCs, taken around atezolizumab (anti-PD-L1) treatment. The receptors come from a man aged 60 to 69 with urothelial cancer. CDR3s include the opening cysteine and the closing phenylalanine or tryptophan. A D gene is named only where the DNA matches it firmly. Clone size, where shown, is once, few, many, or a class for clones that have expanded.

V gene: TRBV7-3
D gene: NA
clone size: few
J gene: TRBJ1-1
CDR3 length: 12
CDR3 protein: CASSHLGGRAFF
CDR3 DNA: TGTGCCAGCAGCCACTTAGGCGGGAGAGCTTTCTTT

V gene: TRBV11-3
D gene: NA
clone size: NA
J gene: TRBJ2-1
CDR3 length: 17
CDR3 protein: CASSLDSGSPSYNEQFF
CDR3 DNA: TGTGCCAGCAGCTTAGATTCGGGGTCCCCCTCCTACAATGAGCAGTTCTTC

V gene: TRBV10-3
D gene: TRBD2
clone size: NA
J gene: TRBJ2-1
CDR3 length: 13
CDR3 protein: CAIMAGGDNEQFF
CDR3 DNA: TGTGCCATCATGGCGGGGGGAGACAATGAGCAGTTCTTC

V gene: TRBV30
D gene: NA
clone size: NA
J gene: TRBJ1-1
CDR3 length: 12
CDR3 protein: CAWSVLGGKAFF
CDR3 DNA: TGTGCCTGGAGTGTACTCGGGGGTAAAGCTTTCTTT

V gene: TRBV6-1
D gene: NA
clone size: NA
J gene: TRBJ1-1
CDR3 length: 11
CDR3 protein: CATNRYSEAFF
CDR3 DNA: TGTGCCACGAACAGGTACTCTGAAGCTTTCTTT

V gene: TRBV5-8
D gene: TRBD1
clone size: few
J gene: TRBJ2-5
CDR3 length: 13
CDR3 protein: CATTDRGWETQYF
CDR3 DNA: TGTGCCACCACGGACAGGGGCTGGGAGACCCAGTACTTC

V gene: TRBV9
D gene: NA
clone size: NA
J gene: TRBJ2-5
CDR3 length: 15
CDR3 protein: CASSRGYLVGETQYF
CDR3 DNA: TGTGCCAGCAGCCGGGGTTATTTGGTAGGAGAGACCCAGTACTTC

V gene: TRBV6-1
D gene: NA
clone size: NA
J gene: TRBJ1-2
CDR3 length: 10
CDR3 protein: CATREAGYTF
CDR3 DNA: TGTGCCACCCGAGAGGCTGGCTACACCTTC

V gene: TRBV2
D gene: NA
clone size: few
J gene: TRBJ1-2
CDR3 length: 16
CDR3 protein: CASTNPGGTLDNGYTF
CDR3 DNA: TGTGCCAGCACTAACCCTGGGGGGACTTTGGATAATGGCTACACCTTC

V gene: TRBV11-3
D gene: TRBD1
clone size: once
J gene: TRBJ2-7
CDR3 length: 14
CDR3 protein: CASVRQGISYEQYF
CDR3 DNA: TGTGCCAGCGTACGACAGGGAATCTCCTACGAGCAGTACTTC

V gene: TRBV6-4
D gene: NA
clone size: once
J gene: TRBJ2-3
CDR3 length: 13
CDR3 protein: CASSEGRGGTQYF
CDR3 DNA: TGTGCCAGCAGTGAAGGGCGAGGAGGTACGCAGTATTTT

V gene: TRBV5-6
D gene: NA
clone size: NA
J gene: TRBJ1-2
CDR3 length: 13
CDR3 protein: CASSLKAGYGYTF
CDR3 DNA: TGTGCCAGCAGCTTGAAGGCGGGGTATGGCTACACCTTC

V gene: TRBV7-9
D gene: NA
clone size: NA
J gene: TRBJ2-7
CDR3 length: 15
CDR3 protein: CASSLASARFYEQYF
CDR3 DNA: TGTGCCAGCAGCTTGGCTAGCGCAAGATTCTACGAGCAGTACTTC

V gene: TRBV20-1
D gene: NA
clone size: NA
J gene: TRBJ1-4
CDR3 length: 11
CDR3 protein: CSAPAGEKLFF
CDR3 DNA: TGCAGTGCGCCAGCCGGGGAAAAACTGTTTTTT

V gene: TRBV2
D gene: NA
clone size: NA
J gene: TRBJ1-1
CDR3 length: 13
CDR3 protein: CASSPELHTEAFF
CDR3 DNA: TGTGCCAGCAGCCCCGAACTGCACACTGAAGCTTTCTTT